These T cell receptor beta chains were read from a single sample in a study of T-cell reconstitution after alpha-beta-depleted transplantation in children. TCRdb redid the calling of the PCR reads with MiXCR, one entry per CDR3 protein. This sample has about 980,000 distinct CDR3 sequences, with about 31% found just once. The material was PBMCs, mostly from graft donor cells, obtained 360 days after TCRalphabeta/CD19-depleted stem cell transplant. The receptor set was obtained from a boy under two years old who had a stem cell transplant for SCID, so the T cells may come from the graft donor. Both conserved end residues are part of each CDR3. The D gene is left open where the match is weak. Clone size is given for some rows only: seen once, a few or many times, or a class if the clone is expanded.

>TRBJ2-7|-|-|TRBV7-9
TGTGCCAGCAGTTCCCCGGGCACCCCAGGGCAGTACTTC
CASSSPGTPGQYF
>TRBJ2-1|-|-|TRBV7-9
TGTGCCAGCAGCCGGACGGTCGGGAATGAGCAGTTCTTC
CASSRTVGNEQFF
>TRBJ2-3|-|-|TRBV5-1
TGCGCCAGCAGCCAATTCTCTCCAAGCACAGATACGCAGTATTTT
CASSQFSPSTDTQYF
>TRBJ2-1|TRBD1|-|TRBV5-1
TGCGCCAGCAGCTCGACAGGGACCAATGAGCAGTTCTTC
CASSSTGTNEQFF
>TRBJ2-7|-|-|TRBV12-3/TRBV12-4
TGTGCCAGCAGTCTCTTGTCCCCGGGTCATGGCGAGCAGTACTTC
CASSLLSPGHGEQYF
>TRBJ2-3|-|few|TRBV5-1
TGCGCCAGCAGCTTGAGTAGGGGAACCCAAGATACGCAGTATTTT
CASSLSRGTQDTQYF
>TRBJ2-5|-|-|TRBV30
TGTGCCTGGAGGGTGGGGATAGGGACCCAGTACTTC
CAWRVGIGTQYF
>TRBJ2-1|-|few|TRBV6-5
TGTGCCAGCAGTTGGGAGACGGGAGACAATGAGCAGTTCTTC
CASSWETGDNEQFF
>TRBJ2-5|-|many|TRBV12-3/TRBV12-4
TGTGCCAGCAGCCTACTCCAAGGGACCCCTTGGGCGGAGACCCAGTACTTC
CASSLLQGTPWAETQYF
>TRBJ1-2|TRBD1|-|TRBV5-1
TGCGCCAGCAGCTTGGTGGCAGGGGGCGTCGATGGCTACACCTTC
CASSLVAGGVDGYTF
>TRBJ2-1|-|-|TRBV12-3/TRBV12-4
TGTGCCAGCCATCCACCAGGGAATGAGCAGTTCTTC
CASHPPGNEQFF
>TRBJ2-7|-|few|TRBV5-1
TGCGCCAGCAGCCAGGGACCGATAAACGAGCAGTACTTC
CASSQGPINEQYF
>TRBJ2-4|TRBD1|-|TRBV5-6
TGTGCCAGCGGCTTGGACAGGGTAAACATTCAGTACTTC
CASGLDRVNIQYF
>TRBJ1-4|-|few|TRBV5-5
TGTGCCAGCAGCGGGGCTAATGAAAAACTGTTTTTT
CASSGANEKLFF
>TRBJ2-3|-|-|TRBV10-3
TGTGCCATCAGTGGGGACGCTAACCCAGATACGCAGTATTTT
CAISGDANPDTQYF
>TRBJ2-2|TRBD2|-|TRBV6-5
TGTGCCAGCAGTTACCTGGCTAGCGGGGGCGGGGAGCTGTTTTTT
CASSYLASGGGELFF
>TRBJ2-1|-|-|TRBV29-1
TGCAGCGTCCGGCGGGGCGCCGCTCACTACAATGAGCAGTTCTTC
CSVRRGAAHYNEQFF
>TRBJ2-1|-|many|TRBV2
TGTGCCAGCAGTGAACGGGAAACCTACAATGAGCAGTTCTTC
CASSERETYNEQFF
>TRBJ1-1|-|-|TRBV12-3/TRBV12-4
TGTGCCAGCAGTCCTCTCGTGGGGGGCTGGAACACTGAAGCTTTCTTT
CASSPLVGGWNTEAFF
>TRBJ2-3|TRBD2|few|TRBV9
TGTGCCAGCAGCGCCGATACTAGCGGGGCATGGACAGATACGCAGTATTTT
CASSADTSGAWTDTQYF
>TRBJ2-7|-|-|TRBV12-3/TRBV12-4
TGTGCCAGCCAAGACGTACACTACGAGCAGTACTTC
CASQDVHYEQYF
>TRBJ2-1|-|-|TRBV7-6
TGTGCCAGCAGCGCGCGCGCTACTAGCTCCTACAATGAGCAGTTCTTC
CASSARATSSYNEQFF
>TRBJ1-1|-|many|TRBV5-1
TGTGCCAGCAGCTTGTCGGGCACTGAAGCTTTCTTT
CASSLSGTEAFF
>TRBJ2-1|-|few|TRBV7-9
TGTGCCAGCAGCTCCCGGAGGGAGCAGTTCTTC
CASSSRREQFF
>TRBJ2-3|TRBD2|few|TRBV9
TGTGCCAGCATCATCGGGCTAGCGGGGGATACGCAGTATTTT
CASIIGLAGDTQYF
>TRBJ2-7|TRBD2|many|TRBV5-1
TGCGCCAGCAGCTTGATATTTGGTGGACTAGCGGGGCTACGCTCCTACGAGCAGTACTTC
CASSLIFGGLAGLRSYEQYF
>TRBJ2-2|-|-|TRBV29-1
TGCAGCGCTCTACTCGGGAAAGTGGGCACCGGGGAGCTGTTTTTT
CSALLGKVGTGELFF
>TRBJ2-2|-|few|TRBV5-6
TGTGCCAGCAGCCAAGCAGGGGTGTTCAATGCCGGGGAGCTGTTTTTT
CASSQAGVFNAGELFF
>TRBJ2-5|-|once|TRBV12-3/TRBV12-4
TGTGCCAGCAGGGGACCGGGAGCGCGGACCCAGTACTTC
CASRGPGARTQYF
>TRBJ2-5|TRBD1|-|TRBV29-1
TGCAGCGTCCTAGATACAGGGGGCGGAAAGACCCAGTACTTC
CSVLDTGGGKTQYF
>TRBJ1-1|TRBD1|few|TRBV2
TGTGCCAGCATTTTCCGGGACAGTCTTGCTGAAGCTTTCTTT
CASIFRDSLAEAFF
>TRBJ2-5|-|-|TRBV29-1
TGCAGCGTTGAGGCAGGGGAAGTGAAAGAGACCCAGTACTTC
CSVEAGEVKETQYF
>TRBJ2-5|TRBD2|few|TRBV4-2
TGTGCCAGCAGCCAAGATGGAGGGGAACTAGCGGACGAAGAGACCCAGTACTTC
CASSQDGGELADEETQYF
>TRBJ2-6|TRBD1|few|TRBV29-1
TGCAGCGTTGTCACAGGGGTACTCCCTGGGGCCAACGTCCTGACTTTC
CSVVTGVLPGANVLTF
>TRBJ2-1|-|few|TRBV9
TGTGCCAGCAGCGTAGGCGGTACCCGAGGTGAGCAGTTCTTC
CASSVGGTRGEQFF
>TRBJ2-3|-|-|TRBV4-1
TGCGCCAGCAGCCACCCCGTCTGGGATACGCAGTATTTT
CASSHPVWDTQYF
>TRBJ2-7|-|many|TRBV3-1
TGTGCCAGCAGCCAAGGACGAGGTTCCTACGAGCAGTACTTC
CASSQGRGSYEQYF
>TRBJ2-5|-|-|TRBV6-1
TGTGCCAGCAGTCCCCGCGGGGGCCCAGAGACCCAGTACTTC
CASSPRGGPETQYF
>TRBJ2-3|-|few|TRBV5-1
TGCGCCAGCAACCCCCACAGGGAAGATGGCACAGATACGCAGTATTTT
CASNPHREDGTDTQYF
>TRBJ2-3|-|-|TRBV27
TGTGCCAGCAGCGCCCGAGACTATAGCACAGATACGCAGTATTTT
CASSARDYSTDTQYF
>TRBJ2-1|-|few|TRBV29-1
TGCAGCGTTGATTTGGCGGGCCACTACAATGAGCAGTTCTTC
CSVDLAGHYNEQFF
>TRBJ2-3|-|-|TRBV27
TGTGCCAGCAGTTTATTTTTCCGGGGAGTTGGGGTCGGAGATACGCAGTATTTT
CASSLFFRGVGVGDTQYF
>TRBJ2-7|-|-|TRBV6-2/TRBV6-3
TGTGCCAGCAGGACAGGTGGACACGAGCAGTACTTC
CASRTGGHEQYF
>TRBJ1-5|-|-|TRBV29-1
TGCAGCGTGAAACAGGGATTACGATTAGATCAGCCCCAGCATTTT
CSVKQGLRLDQPQHF
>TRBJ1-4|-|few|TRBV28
TGTGCCAGCAGTTTCCTTGAAAAACTGTTTTTT
CASSFLEKLFF
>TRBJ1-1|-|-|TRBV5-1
TGCGCCAGCAGCGTACACGGAACTGAAGCTTTCTTT
CASSVHGTEAFF
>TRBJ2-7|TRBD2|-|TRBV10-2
TGCGCCAGCAAAAAGTTTCTAGCGGACTACGAGCAGTACTTC
CASKKFLADYEQYF
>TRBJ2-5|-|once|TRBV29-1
TGCAGCGTTGAAGTTGGGGGGCCAGGAGAGACCCAGTACTTC
CSVEVGGPGETQYF
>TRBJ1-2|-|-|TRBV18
TGTGCCAGCTCACCACGGACAGTATATGGCTACACCTTC
CASSPRTVYGYTF
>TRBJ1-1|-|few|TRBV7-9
TGTGCCAGCAGCTTAGGCTGGGGGCAGGAAGGCTCTGAAGCTTTCTTT
CASSLGWGQEGSEAFF
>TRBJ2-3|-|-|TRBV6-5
TGTGCCAGCAGTTACGAGGGGGTCCATACGCAGTATTTT
CASSYEGVHTQYF